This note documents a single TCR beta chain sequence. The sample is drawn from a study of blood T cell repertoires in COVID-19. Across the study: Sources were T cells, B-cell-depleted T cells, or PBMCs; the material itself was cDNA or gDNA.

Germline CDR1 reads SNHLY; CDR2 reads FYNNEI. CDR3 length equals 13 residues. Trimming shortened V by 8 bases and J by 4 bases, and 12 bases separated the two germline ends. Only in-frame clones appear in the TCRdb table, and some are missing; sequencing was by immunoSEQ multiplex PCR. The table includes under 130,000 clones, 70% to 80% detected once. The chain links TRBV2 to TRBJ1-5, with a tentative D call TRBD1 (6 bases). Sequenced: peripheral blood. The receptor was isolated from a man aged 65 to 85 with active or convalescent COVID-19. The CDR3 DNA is TGTGCCAGCGTGAGGGACATAAATCAGCCCCAGCATTTT. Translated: CASVRDINQPQHF.